This T cell receptor beta chain was captured in a study of beta chain features in type 1 diabetes. Study-wide results and limits: Moderate yet significant TCRB CDR3 shortening was seen in Type 1 diabetes patients in all four CD4+ subsets.

Trimming cost V 5 bases and J 4 bases, with 14 bases left between them. This CDR3 is built from 14 residues. CDR1 is MDHEN and CDR2 is SYDVKM in the germline V gene. Sequenced material consisted of expressed TCRB transcripts (all of the isolated RNA was reverse transcribed). The method was immunoSEQ multiplex PCR; TCRdb's version includes in-frame clones alone and lacks a portion of them. The profile covers 300,000 to 400,000 clones, with 9.3% appearing a single time and approximately 1% taken by the ten largest. This clone was counted only a few times. Its antigen is still unknown. The identical CDR3 is also encoded by other nucleotide sequences in the sample.

The receptor was derived from a man aged 30 to 39 with type 1 diabetes. The sequencing input was central memory CD4+ T cells from blood. The gene calls are TRBV28 and TRBJ1-1; tentatively, D is TRBD1 (5 bases). CDR3 nucleotide sequence: TGTGCCAGCAGTACCCCTGGGGGTGGCACTGAAGCTTTCTTT. This translates into CASSTPGGGTEAFF.